What follows is one T cell receptor (beta chain) and its context. Its specificity is unknown. This entry belongs to a study of T cell responses to AZD1222 COVID-19 vaccine. Profiled with immunoSEQ multiplex PCR; TCRdb holds only in-frame clones, not every one. Among about 96,000 clones listed, almost 90% were seen once. Regarding the study as a whole: Vaccination with two AZD1222 doses was followed by a rise in Spike-specific TCR breadth and depth.

The sequenced sample was peripheral blood, obtained on day 0 of AZD1222 vaccination. This clonotype was sampled from an adult in good health.

CDR3 nucleotide sequence: TGTGCCACCAGTGATTTAACCAGTGAAGTAGGCATTCAGTACTTC. Its translation: CATSDLTSEVGIQYF. V and J are TRBV24-1 and TRBJ2-4; D is uncertain. Germline lookup yields CDR1 KGHDR and CDR2 SFDVKD. Trimming removed 1 base at V and 9 bases at J, with 15 bases between. The CDR3 runs to 15 residues.